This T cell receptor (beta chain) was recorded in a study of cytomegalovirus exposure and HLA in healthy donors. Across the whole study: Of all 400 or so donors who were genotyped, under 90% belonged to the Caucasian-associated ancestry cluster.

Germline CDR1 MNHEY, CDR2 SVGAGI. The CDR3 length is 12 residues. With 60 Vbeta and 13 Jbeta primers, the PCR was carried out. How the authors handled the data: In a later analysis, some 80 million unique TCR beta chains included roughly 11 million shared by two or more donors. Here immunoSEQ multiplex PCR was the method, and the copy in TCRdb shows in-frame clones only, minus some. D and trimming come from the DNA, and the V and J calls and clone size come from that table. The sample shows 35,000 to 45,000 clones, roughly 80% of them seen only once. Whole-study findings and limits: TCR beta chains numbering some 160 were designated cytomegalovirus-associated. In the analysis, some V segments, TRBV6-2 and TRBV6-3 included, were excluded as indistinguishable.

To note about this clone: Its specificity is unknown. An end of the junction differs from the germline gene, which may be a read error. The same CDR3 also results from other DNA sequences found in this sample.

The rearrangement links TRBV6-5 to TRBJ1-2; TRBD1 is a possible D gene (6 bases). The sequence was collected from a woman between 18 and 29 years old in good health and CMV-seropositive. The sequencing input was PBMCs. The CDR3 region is CASSYTGHGYTF. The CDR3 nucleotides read TGTGCCAGCAGTTACACAGGGCATGGTTACACCTTC.